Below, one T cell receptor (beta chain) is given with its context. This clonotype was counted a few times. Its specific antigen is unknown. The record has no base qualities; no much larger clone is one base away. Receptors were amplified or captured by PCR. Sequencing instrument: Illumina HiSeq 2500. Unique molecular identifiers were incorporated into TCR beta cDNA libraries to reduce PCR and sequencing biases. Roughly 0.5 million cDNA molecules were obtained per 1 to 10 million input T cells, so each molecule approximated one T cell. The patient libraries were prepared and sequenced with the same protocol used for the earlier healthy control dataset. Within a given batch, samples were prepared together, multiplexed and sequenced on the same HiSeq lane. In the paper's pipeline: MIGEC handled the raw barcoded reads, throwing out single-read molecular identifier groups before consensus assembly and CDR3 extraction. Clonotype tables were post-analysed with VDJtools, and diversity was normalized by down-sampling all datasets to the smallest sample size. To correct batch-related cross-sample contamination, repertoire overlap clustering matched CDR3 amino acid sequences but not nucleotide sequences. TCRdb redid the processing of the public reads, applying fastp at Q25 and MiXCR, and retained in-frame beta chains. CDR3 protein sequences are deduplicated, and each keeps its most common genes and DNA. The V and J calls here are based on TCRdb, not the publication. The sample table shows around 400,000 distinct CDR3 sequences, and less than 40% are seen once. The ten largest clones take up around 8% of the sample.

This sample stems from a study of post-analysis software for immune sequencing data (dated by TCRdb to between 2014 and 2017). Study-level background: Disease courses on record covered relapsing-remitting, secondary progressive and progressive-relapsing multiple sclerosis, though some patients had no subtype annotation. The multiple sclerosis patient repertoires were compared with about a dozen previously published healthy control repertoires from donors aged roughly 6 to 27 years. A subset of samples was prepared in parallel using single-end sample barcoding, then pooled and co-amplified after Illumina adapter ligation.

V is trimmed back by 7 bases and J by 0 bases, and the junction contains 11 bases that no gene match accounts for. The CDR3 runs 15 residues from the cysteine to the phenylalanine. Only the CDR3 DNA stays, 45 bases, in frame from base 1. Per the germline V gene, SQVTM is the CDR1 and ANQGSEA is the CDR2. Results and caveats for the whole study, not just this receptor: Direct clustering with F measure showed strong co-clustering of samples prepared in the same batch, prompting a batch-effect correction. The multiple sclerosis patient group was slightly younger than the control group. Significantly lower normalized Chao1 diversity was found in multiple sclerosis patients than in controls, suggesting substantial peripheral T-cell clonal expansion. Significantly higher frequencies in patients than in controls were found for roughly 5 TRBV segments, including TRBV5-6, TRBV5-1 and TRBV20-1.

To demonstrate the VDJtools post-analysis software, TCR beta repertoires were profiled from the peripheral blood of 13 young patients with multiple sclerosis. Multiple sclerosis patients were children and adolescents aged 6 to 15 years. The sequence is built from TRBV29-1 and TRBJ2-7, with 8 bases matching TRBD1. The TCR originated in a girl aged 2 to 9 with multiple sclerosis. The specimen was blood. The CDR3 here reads CSGRTGLESSYEQYF. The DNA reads TGCAGCGGCCGGACAGGGCTTGAGAGCTCCTACGAGCAGTACTTC.